This record covers a single T cell receptor (beta chain). The ends were cut back, 0 bases at V and 10 bases at J, with 10 bases in the middle. The CDR3 contains 13 residues. Per germline, CDR1 SGHRS and CDR2 YFSETQ. This record comes from a study of cytomegalovirus exposure and HLA in healthy donors. Study-level background: Among the roughly 400 genotyped donors, more than 70% were placed in the Caucasian-associated ancestry cluster.

The PCR used 60 Vbeta and 13 Jbeta primers. TCRdb's copy holds only in-frame clones and misses some; the assay was immunoSEQ multiplex PCR. The table lists roughly 180,000 clones, 84% of them singletons. The rearrangement joins TRBV5-1 to TRBJ1-4; D is ambiguous. Sequenced input: PBMCs. This clonotype originated in a man in his thirties or forties in good health and CMV-seronegative. CDR3 in amino acids: CASSLVPEGKLFF. DNA for the CDR3: TGCGCCAGCAGCTTGGTTCCGGAGGGAAAACTGTTTTTT.